This T cell receptor (beta chain) was identified during a study of shared clonotypes between healthy human individuals. Study overall: The donors, two women and a few men, were aged 18 to 49. Findings and caveats of the study: Generation of non-shared clonotypes was less probable than generation of clonotypes shared by all four donors. Naive subsets tended to show greater estimated richness than memory subsets.

For this clone: Its target is not known.

Profiling relied on immunoSEQ multiplex PCR, and the TCRdb table lists in-frame clones only, not all of them. The repertoire holds some 2,100,000 clones, with almost 96% as singletons. Germline CDR1 is DFQATT and CDR2 is SNEGSKA (reference sequence). Trimming took off 5 bases at V and 4 bases at J, with 7 bases between the two ends. The CDR3 contains 11 residues. Negatively enriched CD4+ T cells were divided by CD45RA into naive and memory. The receptor was isolated from a man in his late teens or twenties in good health. The J gene is TRBJ2-3, the V gene TRBV20-1; D may be TRBD1 or TRBD2 (5 bases each). Input material: naive CD4+ T cells sorted from blood. As for subset: CD45RA+ positively selected. The CDR3 coding sequence is TGCAGTGCTGGGACCTCAGATACGCAGTATTTT. Encoded protein: CSAGTSDTQYF.